These 18 T cell receptor beta chains originate from one sample sequenced in a study of control samples from healthy donors and cancer patients. Only in-frame clones appear in the TCRdb table, and some are missing; sequencing was by immunoSEQ multiplex PCR. The data hold roughly 93,000 clones, with 85% to 90% observed a single time. Sequenced material: PBMCs. The receptors here all came from a woman in her fifties or sixties with colorectal cancer.

This sequence joins TRBV5-1 and TRBJ2-5; TRBD1 matches at 9 bases. V lost 4 bases, J lost 2 bases, and 9 bases stayed unmatched. The CDR3 extends over 16 amino acids. Germline V gives CDR1 SGHRS, CDR2 YFSETQ. CDR3 coding DNA: TGCGCCAGCAGCAGGGGACAGGGAGGGGGTCAAGAGACCCAGTACTTC. Its protein is CASSRGQGGGQETQYF.

The rearrangement joins TRBV4-3 to TRBJ2-6; unclear D gene. The CDR3 loop spans 16 amino acids. CDR1 LGHNA and CDR2 YSLEER come from the germline V gene. Trimming cost V 1 base and J 1 base, with 8 bases left between them. The CDR3 spells CASSQATTSGANVLTF. As DNA, the CDR3 is TGCGCCAGCAGCCAAGCTACAACTTCTGGGGCCAACGTCCTGACTTTC.

This clone was seen once. The rearrangement links TRBV4-3 to TRBJ2-1; TRBD1 might be the D (5 bases). Germline V gene lookup returns CDR1 LGHNA and CDR2 YSLEER. The V end lost 1 base, the J end lost 12 bases, and 10 bases lay between the germline ends. The CDR3 covers 12 residues. The CDR3 DNA is TGCGCCAGCAGCCAAGGAAGGGGCCGGCAGTTCTTC. Its protein product is CASSQGRGRQFF.

This chain joins TRBV28 and TRBJ1-5; D perhaps matches TRBD1 (6 bases). V was pared by 7 bases and J by 7 bases, with 17 bases between. The CDR3 loop spans 14 amino acids. CDR1 and CDR2 from the germline V gene are MDHEN and SYDVKM. The CDR3 nucleotides read TGTGCCAGCATCTCTAGGGGGGAAAGCCAGCCCCAGCATTTT. As protein: CASISRGESQPQHF. The full variable domain, in which reference TRBV28 and TRBJ1-5 provide the parts outside the CDR3, is DVKVTQSSRYLVKRTGEKVFLECVQDMDHENMFWYRQDPGLGLRLIYFSYDVKMKEKGDIPEGYSVSREKKERFSLILESASTNQTSMYLCASISRGESQPQHFGDGTRLSIL.

This clone was seen a few times. The V call is TRBV10-3, the J call TRBJ1-5, with TRBD1 matching 10 bases. This CDR3 is 15 amino acids long. Germline assignment: CDR1 ENHRY and CDR2 SYGVKD. The ends lost 0 bases at V and 9 bases at J; junction bases unmatched: 5. Written as DNA, the CDR3 is TGTGCCATCAGTGAGTCCGGGGGACAGGGGCGGCCCCAGCATTTT. Translated, it gives CAISESGGQGRPQHF.

The V and J genes are TRBV5-1 and TRBJ1-2; D gene unclear. Trimming cost V 2 bases and J 5 bases, with 7 bases left between them. Germline loops: CDR1 SGHRS, CDR2 YFSETQ. There are 12 residues in the CDR3. The CDR3 loop is CASSLDSYGYTF. The CDR3 DNA follows: TGCGCCAGCAGCTTAGATTCGTATGGCTACACCTTC.

This chain connects TRBV6-4 to TRBJ1-1; TRBD1 is a possible D gene (6 bases). Trimming pared 1 base from V and 4 bases from J, leaving 7 bases between. CDR1 is MRHNA, CDR2 SNTAGT, per germline. The CDR3 is 13 residues long. CDR3 sequence: CASSDLGATEAFF. The CDR3 DNA reads TGTGCCAGCAGTGACTTGGGGGCCACTGAAGCTTTCTTT.

J is TRBJ1-1 and V is TRBV2, with a weak D call TRBD1 (5 bases). V was pared by 0 bases and J by 7 bases, with 12 bases between. The CDR3 spans 14 residues. Germline V CDR1 and CDR2: SNHLY, FYNNEI. CDR3 loop: CASSEARGESEAFF. CDR3 bases: TGTGCCAGCAGTGAAGCAAGAGGGGAAAGTGAAGCTTTCTTT.

The chain links TRBV5-1 to TRBJ1-2, with a weak D call TRBD1 (5 bases). Germline CDR1 SGHRS, CDR2 YFSETQ. V shed 7 bases and J shed 6 bases, with 22 bases lying between them. This CDR3 is built from 15 residues. Here the CDR3 DNA reads TGCGCCAGCCGCCAATTTGGAGGGGTGAACGATGGCTACACCTTC. Translation gives CASRQFGGVNDGYTF.

This chain links TRBV30 with TRBJ1-2; possible D gene TRBD1, 6 bases. Trimming shortened V by 5 bases and J by 4 bases, and 11 bases separated the two germline ends. CDR3 size: 12 residues. Germline values: CDR1 GTSNPN, CDR2 SVGIG (reference sequence). The CDR3 bases are TGTGCCTGGGGGGAGGGGGGCTATGGCTACACCTTC. Amino acid sequence: CAWGEGGYGYTF.

The genes are TRBV2 and TRBJ2-1; TRBD2 aligns across 10 bases. The CDR3 consists of 15 residues. The germline CDR1 and CDR2 sequences are SNHLY and FYNNEI. After removal of 6 bases from V and 5 bases from J, the junction contained 7 bases not matched to a gene. The CDR3 loop is CASRPSGGANNEQFF. DNA for the CDR3: TGTGCCAGCAGACCCAGCGGGGGGGCCAACAATGAGCAGTTCTTC.

This clone was recorded once. The V and J genes are TRBV2 and TRBJ1-1, with D hard to call. The V end lost 3 bases, the J end lost 0 bases, and 8 bases lay between the germline ends. This CDR3 spans 14 amino acids. Germline V gene sequence: CDR1 SNHLY, CDR2 FYNNEI. DNA for the CDR3: TGTGCCAGCAGTGAGCTACGGGTGAACACTGAAGCTTTCTTT. Protein product: CASSELRVNTEAFF. Together with reference TRBV2 and TRBJ1-1, the CDR3 gives the full variable domain: EPEVTQTPSHQVTQMGQEVILRCVPISNHLYFYWYRQILGQKVEFLVSFYNNEISEKSEIFDDQFSVERPDGSNFTLKIRSTKLEDSAMYFCASSELRVNTEAFFGQGTRLTVV.

The rearrangement links TRBV20-1 to TRBJ1-2; no reliable D call. Germline-derived CDR1 and CDR2 are DFQATT and SNEGSKA (reference sequence). This CDR3 is 11 amino acids long. Trimming shortened V by 6 bases and J by 4 bases, and 9 bases separated the two germline ends. CDR3 region: CSALVGYGYTF. The CDR3 DNA follows: TGCAGTGCCCTGGTAGGCTATGGCTACACCTTC.

The chain combines TRBV5-6 with TRBJ2-2; 12 positions agree with TRBD2. The ends lost 2 bases at V and 12 bases at J; junction bases unmatched: 11. The CDR3 contains 16 residues. Per the germline V gene, CDR1 is SGHDT and CDR2 is YYEEEE. CDR3 loop: CASSLYLAGGPSKLFF. CDR3 bases: TGTGCCAGCAGCTTATATCTAGCGGGGGGGCCTTCGAAGCTGTTTTTT.

This chain joins TRBV19 and TRBJ2-2, with D uncertain. Germline CDR1 is LNHDA and CDR2 is SQIVND (reference sequence). The CDR3 spans 11 residues. The V and J ends lost 8 bases and 2 bases respectively, with 3 bases between them. This CDR3 is CASGNTGELFF. CDR3 sequence (DNA): TGTGCCAGTGGTAACACCGGGGAGCTGTTTTTT. Filled out from reference TRBV19 and TRBJ2-2, the complete variable domain reads DGGITQSPKYLFRKEGQNVTLSCEQNLNHDAMYWYRQDPGQGLRLIYYSQIVNDFQKGDIAEGYSVSREKKESFPLTVTSAQKNPTAFYLCASGNTGELFFGEGSRLTVL.

This clone has just a few counts. The gene calls are TRBV5-1 and TRBJ1-3; 10 bases fit TRBD1. The CDR3 runs 15 residues. V was clipped by 4 bases and J by 4 bases; unmatched bases: 5. Looked up from germline, CDR1 is SGHRS and CDR2 is YFSETQ. DNA for the CDR3: TGCGCCAGCAGCACCCGGACAGGGGGGGGAAACACCATATATTTT. It specifies CASSTRTGGGNTIYF.

The chain joins TRBV19 to TRBJ2-1; D not resolved. V was cut by 4 bases and J by 4 bases, with 26 bases left in between. Looked up from germline, CDR1 is LNHDA and CDR2 is SQIVND (reference sequence). The CDR3 is 19 residues long. CDR3 region: CASSTSPGGPRGSYNEQFF. CDR3 in DNA: TGTGCCAGTAGTACATCCCCCGGTGGTCCTCGTGGATCGTACAATGAGCAGTTCTTC.

The chain has TRBV7-2 and TRBJ1-2; D possibly corresponds to TRBD1 (6 bases). This CDR3 region has 15 residues. The germline V gene encodes CDR1 SGHTA and CDR2 FQGNSA. V was cut by 1 base and J by 3 bases, with 12 bases left in between. CDR3 amino acids: CASSLEGGRDYGYTF. The CDR3 DNA follows: TGTGCCAGCAGCTTAGAAGGGGGGAGGGACTATGGCTACACCTTC. The full variable domain, in which reference TRBV7-2 and TRBJ1-2 provide the parts outside the CDR3, is GAGVSQSPSNKVTEKGKDVELRCDPISGHTALYWYRQSLGQGLEFLIYFQGNSAPDKSGLPSDRFSAERTGGSVSTLTIQRTQQEDSAVYLCASSLEGGRDYGYTFGSGTRLTVV.